This record concerns one T cell receptor (beta chain) sequence. Its cognate antigen is unknown. There are 14 residues in the CDR3. Per the germline V gene, CDR1 is MNHEY and CDR2 is SMNVEV (reference sequence). V dropped 1 base and J dropped 7; count of bases not matched to a gene: 5. The data were obtained in a study of T cell responses to AZD1222 COVID-19 vaccine. Profiling relied on immunoSEQ multiplex PCR, and the TCRdb table lists in-frame clones only, not all of them. The repertoire holds some 150,000 clones, with around 87% as singletons. Study results and caveats: After two AZD1222 doses, spike-specific TCR breadth and depth rose versus day 0.

The receptor's source is an adult who received the AZD1222 COVID-19 vaccine. V gene TRBV27 combines with J gene TRBJ2-5, with TRBD1 identical over 8 bases. Sequenced here: peripheral blood, sampled 28 days after the second AZD1222 dose. The DNA for the CDR3 is TGTGCCAGCAGTTTATATCAGGGGGCTGGGACCCAGTACTTC. Translating gives CASSLYQGAGTQYF.